This T cell receptor (beta chain) was observed in a study of T-cell reconstitution after alpha-beta-depleted transplantation in children. In germline, CDR1 is KGHSH, CDR2 LQKENI. The ends lost 5 bases at V and 4 bases at J; junction bases unmatched: 8. This CDR3 spans 15 amino acids. During its preparation, the TCRbeta library received unique molecular identifiers. TCRdb ran MiXCR on the PCR reads and lists one entry per CDR3 protein. The repertoire holds roughly 150,000 distinct CDR3 sequences, with 11% as singletons. This clonotype was seen repeatedly, ten times or more. Its target is unknown. Regarding the study as a whole: Alpha-beta T cells about two months after transplant reportedly derived from several hundred expanded graft clones.

Sequencing used PBMCs, obtained before TCRalphabeta/CD19-depleted stem cell transplant. The V and J genes are TRBV18 and TRBJ1-5; TRBD1 matches 7 bases. The receptor comes from a boy younger than 10 with acute myeloid leukemia, due to receive a stem cell transplant. The CDR3 nucleotides read TGTGCCAGCTCAAGGGACAGCTCGCTAAATCAGCCCCAGCATTTT. Protein: CASSRDSSLNQPQHF.